What follows describes a single T cell receptor (beta chain). With 0 bases removed from V and 7 bases from J, the gap between germline ends came to 6 bases. Germline V gene lookup returns CDR1 SGHAT and CDR2 FQNNGV. This CDR3 is 12 amino acids long. The sample is drawn from a study of blood T cell repertoires in COVID-19. Libraries were prepared by immunoSEQ multiplex PCR; TCRdb keeps only in-frame clonotypes and omits some of them. Among around 170,000 clones listed, around 83% were seen once. This sequence originates from a human donor in a cohort sampled during active COVID-19. The V call is TRBV11-2, the J call TRBJ1-2; D remains ambiguous. The sequenced material came from peripheral blood. CDR3 nucleotide sequence: TGTGCCAGCAGCTTAGATATGGCTGGCTACACCTTC. As protein: CASSLDMAGYTF.